This T cell receptor (beta chain) was identified during a study of blood T cell repertoires in COVID-19 (dated by TCRdb to between 2020 and 2021). In the study overall: The collaborator samples originated in the United States, Italy and Spain and spanned the acute and convalescent phases of COVID-19. The prospective study material was composed of cDNA or gDNA derived from T cells, B-cell-depleted T cells, or PBMCs. Subjects who had been exposed to COVID-19, were actively infected with it, or had recovered from it provided the deeply sampled blood TCRbeta repertoires that made up the dataset. A freely available public database, intended as a resource for researchers studying the immune response to SARS-CoV-2, is where the repertoires were released. The samples were drawn from two sources: the first 160 participants of the ongoing ImmuneRACE study, and 950 to 1,500 subjects contributed by 6 global collaborators. Sample metadata almost always included a de-identified subject ID, COVID-19 status, age in years and sex. HLA class I and class II types, where available, came from metadata supplied by the sample provider rather than from assay-based typing. Broad study findings and their caveats: The amount of clinical and demographic metadata varied by source and participant and was provided uncurated.

V lost 0 bases and J lost 10 bases; the stretch between them is 13 bases long. The CDR3 holds 13 amino acids from the cysteine to the phenylalanine. Solely the CDR3 DNA is kept, with 39 bases framed from the first base. For CDR1 and CDR2, the germline V gene lists MGHRA and YSYEKL. TCRbeta CDR3 regions were amplified from genomic DNA by means of the immunoSEQ Assay, a bias-controlled multiplex PCR. Under the source paper's analysis protocol: The number of nucleated cells in each sample was estimated by amplification of reference gene primers within the assay. To quantify the absolute abundance of each unique TCRbeta CDR3 rearrangement, sequence reads were collapsed and filtered. For each sample, productive Simpson clonality was calculated as the square root of Simpson's diversity index across productive rearrangements. TCRdb took over this immuneACCESS table, retaining in-frame rearrangements with V and J assigned. Such tables are incomplete; in checked studies, under half of the missing clones stem from an unresolved V gene, and the remainder is unexplained. The DNA gave D and trimming, while V, J and clone size come from that table. Counted in this sample were 100,000 to 110,000 clones; roughly 84% of them appeared once. Roughly 7.4% of the sample is held by the ten biggest clonotypes.

Each collaborating institution followed its own protocols to collect whole blood in K2EDTA tubes. For TCRbeta analysis, collaborators shipped samples in one of three forms: frozen whole blood, isolated PBMCs, or DNA extracted from either of those sample types. This clone is a singleton in its sample. Its antigen target is currently unknown. The input lacks base qualities; no much larger clone sits a single base away. The chain is encoded by TRBV4-1 joined to TRBJ2-7; the D gene is possibly TRBD1, with 6 bases matching. This sequence originates from a man in his thirties or forties in a cohort sampled during active COVID-19. Sequencing was carried out using peripheral blood. The CDR3 reads as follows: CASSQDLGAHQYF. The nucleotide sequence reads TGCGCCAGCAGCCAAGATTTGGGGGCTCATCAGTACTTC.